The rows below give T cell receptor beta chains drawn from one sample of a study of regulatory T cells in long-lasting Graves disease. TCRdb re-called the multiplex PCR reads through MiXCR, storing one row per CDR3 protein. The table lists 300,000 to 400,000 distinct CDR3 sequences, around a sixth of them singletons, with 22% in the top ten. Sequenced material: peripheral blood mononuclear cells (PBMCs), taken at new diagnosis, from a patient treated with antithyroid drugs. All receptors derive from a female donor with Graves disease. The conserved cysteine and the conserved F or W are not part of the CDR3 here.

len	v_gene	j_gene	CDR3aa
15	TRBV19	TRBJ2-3	ASSSPRDRGRTDTQY
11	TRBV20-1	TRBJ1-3	SASLDRRNTIY
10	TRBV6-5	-	ASSYTGDIQY
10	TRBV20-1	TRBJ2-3	SYIALRDTQY
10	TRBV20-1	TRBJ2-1	SAAAGWNEQF
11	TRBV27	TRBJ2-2	ASSVQGRGELF
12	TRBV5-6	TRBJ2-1	ANSLGLAGQEQF
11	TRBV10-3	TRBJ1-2	AISGTLRDGYT
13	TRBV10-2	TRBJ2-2	ASSESGHYTGELF
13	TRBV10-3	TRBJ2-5	AISRDRVEKETQY
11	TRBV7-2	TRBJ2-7	ASSLTQGDEQY
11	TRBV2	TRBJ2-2	ASTSQGSGELF
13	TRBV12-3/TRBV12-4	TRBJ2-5	ASSLFMANQETQY